The 7 T cell receptor beta chains given below trace back to one sample, sequenced in a study of T cell repertoires in cytomegalovirus infection. No cognate antigen is known for these TCRs. TCRdb re-called the reads through MiXCR, storing one row per CDR3 protein. The sample records approximately 730,000 distinct CDR3 sequences, 25% to 35% being singletons. The starting material was cultured CD8+ T cells from PBMCs, obtained from culture after CMV antigen stimulation. The receptor set was obtained from a human donor in good health (CMV status not recorded). Some clones in this sample may be carry-over from other donors' samples.

The chain combines TRBV27 with TRBJ1-4; tentatively, D is TRBD1 (5 bases). The CDR3 totals 14 residues. Germline CDR1 is MNHEY and CDR2 is SMNVEV (reference sequence). Deletions cut 6 bases from V and 4 bases from J, with 12 bases between. Here the CDR3 DNA reads TGTGCCAGCAGGCCCGGGACGGTTAATGAAAAACTGTTTTTT. Translation: CASRPGTVNEKLFF.

The V call is TRBV29-1, the J call TRBJ2-6, with a possible D match to TRBD2 (5 bases). V lost 0 bases and J lost 0, with 9 bases in between. The CDR3 consists of 16 residues. Germline-derived CDR1 and CDR2 are SQVTM and ANQGSEA. The CDR3, as DNA: TGCAGCGTTGAAGAACGGGGTACCTCTGGGGCCAACGTCCTGACTTTC. Translation: CSVEERGTSGANVLTF.

The rearrangement joins TRBV29-1 to TRBJ1-3; 8 nucleotides agree with TRBD1. The CDR3 length is 20 residues. Trimming took 5 bases from V and 6 from J; bases not matched to a gene: 27. Germline V gene lookup returns CDR1 SQVTM and CDR2 ANQGSEA. The CDR3 region is CSVSWLPGQGGSFGENTIYF. CDR3 nucleotide sequence: TGCAGCGTTTCATGGCTACCAGGACAGGGAGGATCGTTCGGAGAAAACACCATATATTTT.

Many counts were recorded for this clonotype. The genes are TRBV7-9 and TRBJ1-3, with no clear D. The V end lost 4 bases, the J end lost 0 bases, and 22 bases lay between the germline ends. Germline loops: CDR1 SEHNR, CDR2 FQNEAQ (reference sequence). CDR3 length: 19 amino acids. CDR3 amino acids: CASSSPSVDGSLSGNTIYF. CDR3 bases: TGTGCCAGCAGCTCACCCTCGGTAGACGGAAGCCTCTCTGGAAACACCATATATTTT. The whole variable domain, remainder taken from reference TRBV7-9 and TRBJ1-3, is DTGVSQNPRHKITKRGQNVTFRCDPISEHNRLYWYRQTLGQGPEFLTYFQNEAQLEKSRLLSDRFSAERPKGSFSTLEIQRTEQGDSAMYLCASSSPSVDGSLSGNTIYFGEGSWLTVV.

This clonotype has a handful of counts. This sequence joins TRBV6-1 and TRBJ1-1; D unresolved. The V end lost 3 bases, the J end lost 0 bases, and 2 bases lay between the germline ends. Germline lookup yields CDR1 MNHNS and CDR2 SASEGT. The CDR3 totals 12 residues. The CDR3 sequence is CASSDVNTEAFF. As DNA, the CDR3 is TGTGCCAGCAGTGATGTGAACACTGAAGCTTTCTTT.

The rearrangement links TRBV25-1 to TRBJ1-3; D may be TRBD1 (5 bases). In germline, CDR1 is MGHDK, CDR2 SYGVNS. Trimming shortened V by 5 bases and J by 0 bases, and 14 bases separated the two germline ends. The CDR3 length is 16 residues. The DNA of the CDR3 is TGTGCCAGCAGTCCCTATAAGGGGTTCTCTGGAAACACCATATATTTT. Encoded protein: CASSPYKGFSGNTIYF.

V and J are TRBV7-8 and TRBJ2-7, with a tentative D call TRBD2 (5 bases). Germline V gene sequence: CDR1 SGHVS, CDR2 FQNEAQ. The CDR3 loop spans 13 amino acids. Trimming took off 0 bases at V and 6 bases at J, with 9 bases between the two ends. CDR3 in DNA: TGTGCCAGCAGCTTAGCGGGCGGGCTCGAGCAGTACTTC. Protein sequence: CASSLAGGLEQYF.